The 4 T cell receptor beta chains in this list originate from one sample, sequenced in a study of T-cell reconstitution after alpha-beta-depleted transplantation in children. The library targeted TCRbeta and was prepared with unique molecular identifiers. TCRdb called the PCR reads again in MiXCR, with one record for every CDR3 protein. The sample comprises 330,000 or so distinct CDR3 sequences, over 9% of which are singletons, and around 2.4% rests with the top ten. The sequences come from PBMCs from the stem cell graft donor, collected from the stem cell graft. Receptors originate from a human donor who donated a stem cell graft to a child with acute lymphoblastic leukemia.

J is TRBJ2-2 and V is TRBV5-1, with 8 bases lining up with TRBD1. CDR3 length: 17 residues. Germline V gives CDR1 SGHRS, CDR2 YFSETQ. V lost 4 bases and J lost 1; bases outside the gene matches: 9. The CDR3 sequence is CASSPYPGTGNTGELFF. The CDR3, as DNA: TGCGCCAGCAGCCCATACCCTGGGACAGGGAACACCGGGGAGCTGTTTTTT. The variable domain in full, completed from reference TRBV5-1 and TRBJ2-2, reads KAGVTQTPRYLIKTRGQQVTLSCSPISGHRSVSWYQQTPGQGLQFLFEYFSETQRNKGNFPGRFSGRQFSNSRSEMNVSTLELGDSALYLCASSPYPGTGNTGELFFGEGSRLTVL.

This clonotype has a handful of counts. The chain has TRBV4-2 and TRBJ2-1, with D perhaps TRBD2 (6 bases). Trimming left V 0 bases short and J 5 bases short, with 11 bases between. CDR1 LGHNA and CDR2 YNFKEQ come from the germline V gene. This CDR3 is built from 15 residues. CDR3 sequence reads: CASSQDWPGDNEQFF. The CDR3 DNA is TGTGCCAGCAGCCAAGATTGGCCGGGAGACAATGAGCAGTTCTTC.

As DNA, the CDR3 is TGCGCCAGCAGCCAAGCAGGGTGGGGGGAGCAGTACTTC. Residues: CASSQAGWGEQYF. The chain recombines TRBV4-3 with TRBJ2-7, with D perhaps given as TRBD1 or TRBD2 (5 bases each). The length of the CDR3 is 13 residues. Germline values: CDR1 LGHNA, CDR2 YSLEER. With 1 base removed from V and 7 bases from J, the gap between germline ends came to 11 bases.

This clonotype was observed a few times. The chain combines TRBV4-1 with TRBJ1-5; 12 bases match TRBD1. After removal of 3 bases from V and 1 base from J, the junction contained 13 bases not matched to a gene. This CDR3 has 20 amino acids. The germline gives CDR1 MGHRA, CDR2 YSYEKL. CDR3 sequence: CASSHKRGQGARGSNQPQHF. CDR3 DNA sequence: TGCGCCAGCAGCCACAAGCGGGGACAGGGGGCAAGAGGGAGCAATCAGCCCCAGCATTTT.